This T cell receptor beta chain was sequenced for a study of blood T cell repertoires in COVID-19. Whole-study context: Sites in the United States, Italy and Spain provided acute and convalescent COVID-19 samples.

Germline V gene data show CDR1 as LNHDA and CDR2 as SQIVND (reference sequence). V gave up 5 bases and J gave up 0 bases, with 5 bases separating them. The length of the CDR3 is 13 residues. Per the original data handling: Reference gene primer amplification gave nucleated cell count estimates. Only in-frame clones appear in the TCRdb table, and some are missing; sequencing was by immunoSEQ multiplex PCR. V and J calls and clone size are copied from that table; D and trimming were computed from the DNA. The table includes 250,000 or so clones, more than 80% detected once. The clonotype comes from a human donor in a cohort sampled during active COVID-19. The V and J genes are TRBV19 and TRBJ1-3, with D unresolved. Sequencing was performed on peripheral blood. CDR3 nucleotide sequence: TGTGCCAGTAGTCACACCTCTGGAAACACCATATATTTT. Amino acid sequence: CASSHTSGNTIYF.